The present TCR beta chain was sequenced within a study of Graves' ophthalmopathy and Graves' hyperthyroidism. PBMCs originated in roughly 11 ml of fresh peripheral blood. Ten or more counts support this clonotype. The length of the CDR3 is 15 residues. J gave up 5 bases and V 5 bases, and 7 bases lay outside the gene matches. Germline lookup yields CDR1 SGHVS and CDR2 FQNEAQ. Amplification of TCR beta CDR3 regions used RNA transcripts. Amplification began with first-round RT-PCR using HTBI primers, then second-round multiplex PCR was performed. TCRdb reprocessed the multiplex PCR reads with MiXCR, giving one entry per CDR3 protein. This sample has fewer than 250,000 distinct CDR3 sequences, with less than 30% found just once.

The chain uses TRBV7-8 and TRBJ2-7, with 12 bases fitting TRBD2. Sequencing was carried out using peripheral blood. The receptor was isolated from a man in his fifties with Graves' ophthalmopathy. The CDR3 bases are TGTGCCAGCAGCCCCCGACTAGCGGGAGTCCACGAGCAGTACTTC. Amino acids: CASSPRLAGVHEQYF.